This T cell receptor (beta chain) was retrieved from a study of blood T cell repertoires in COVID-19. Libraries were prepared by immunoSEQ multiplex PCR; TCRdb keeps only in-frame clonotypes and omits some of them. The sample lists under 200,000 clones; roughly 80% were seen once. Germline lookup yields CDR1 SEHNR and CDR2 FQNEAQ (reference sequence). The length of the CDR3 is 16 residues. The V segment lost 4 bases and the J segment 2 bases; nucleotides outside the gene matches: 5. This chain uses TRBV7-9 with TRBJ2-5; 12 bases line up with TRBD2. This TCR derives from a human donor in a cohort sampled during active COVID-19. Sequenced input: peripheral blood. CDR3 coding DNA: TGTGCCAGCAGCTCCCCAGGACTAGCGGGACAAGAGACCCAGTACTTC. Translation: CASSSPGLAGQETQYF.